This T cell receptor (beta chain) was identified in a study of T cell repertoires in cytomegalovirus infection. A note on this clonotype: Its cognate antigen is unknown.

One entry per CDR3 protein, called by TCRdb with MiXCR from the reads. In the table there are around 140,000 distinct CDR3 sequences, approximately 30% of which are singletons. The J segment lost 5 bases and the V segment lost 5 bases, leaving 7 bases of the junction unmatched. The CDR3 has 13 residues. Germline assignment: CDR1 SQVTM and CDR2 ANQGSEA. This TCR was recovered from a human donor in good health (CMV status not recorded). Some clones in this sample may be carry-over from other donors' samples. Sequenced material: CD8+ T cells from cultured PBMCs, taken from culture after CMV antigen stimulation. This chain links TRBV29-1 with TRBJ1-1; 8 bases align to TRBD1. This CDR3 is CSVRTGFYTEAFF. The CDR3, as DNA: TGCAGCGTTAGGACAGGGTTTTATACTGAAGCTTTCTTT.